These T cell receptor beta chains were read from a single sample in a study of OX40 agonist ivuxolimab in advanced cancers. Sequencing used immunoSEQ multiplex PCR; TCRdb keeps in-frame clones, though not all of them. The sample has under 35,000 clones, roughly 87% seen once. The sample consisted of CD4+ or CD8+ T cells sorted from blood, taken in a trial of the OX40 agonist ivuxolimab. Source of these receptors: an adult with an advanced solid tumor such as melanoma, head and neck, liver or kidney cancer. Both conserved end residues are part of each CDR3. D genes are given only for firm matches. Clone size is not always given. Where it is, it says once, few, many or a class for expanded clones.

abundance,j_gene,v_gene,d_gene,CDR3aa,CDR3nt
.,TRBJ1-4,TRBV7-9,.,CASSPPGGSNEKLFF,TGTGCCAGCAGCCCCCCCGGGGGGAGTAATGAAAAACTGTTTTTT
few,TRBJ1-1,TRBV5-1,.,CASSLVSDGEAFF,TGCGCCAGCAGCTTGGTAAGCGATGGAGAAGCTTTCTTT
.,TRBJ1-1,TRBV11-1,.,CASSFLTEAFF,TGTGCCAGCAGCTTTCTCACTGAAGCTTTCTTT
.,TRBJ2-5,TRBV2,.,CASSVRGAQETQYF,TGTGCCAGCAGTGTCCGAGGGGCACAAGAGACCCAGTACTTC
few,TRBJ2-2,TRBV10-1,.,CASSEREWGGELFF,TGCGCCAGCAGTGAACGGGAATGGGGCGGGGAGCTGTTTTTT
.,TRBJ1-5,TRBV28,.,CASSFWAGGSNQPQHF,TGTGCCAGCAGTTTTTGGGCGGGGGGGAGCAATCAGCCCCAGCATTTT
few,TRBJ1-1,TRBV10-1,.,CASRGRQGTEAFF,TGCGCCAGCAGGGGCCGCCAGGGAACTGAAGCTTTCTTT
.,TRBJ2-3,TRBV30,.,CAWDRTDTQYF,TGTGCCTGGGACAGGACAGATACGCAGTATTTT
.,TRBJ2-1,TRBV9,TRBD2,CASSVAAGYNEQFF,TGTGCCAGCAGCGTAGCAGCGGGGTACAATGAGCAGTTCTTC
.,TRBJ2-1,TRBV5-4,.,CASSLEGGNSYNEQFF,TGTGCCAGCAGCTTGGAGGGTGGCAACTCCTACAATGAGCAGTTCTTC
.,TRBJ2-3,TRBV19,.,CASSIFGSVADTQYF,TGTGCCAGTAGTATTTTTGGGAGCGTCGCAGATACGCAGTATTTT
.,TRBJ1-1,TRBV4-1,.,CASSQVWDPVNTEAFF,TGCGCCAGCAGCCAAGTATGGGATCCGGTTAACACTGAAGCTTTCTTT
few,TRBJ1-5,TRBV2,TRBD1,CASKEGARGNQPQHF,TGTGCCAGCAAGGAGGGGGCGCGAGGCAATCAGCCCCAGCATTTT
.,TRBJ2-1,TRBV5-1,.,CASSSDGTEQFF,TGCGCCAGCAGCTCGGACGGGACGGAGCAGTTCTTC
.,TRBJ2-3,TRBV5-1,TRBD2,CASSTGLAGTDTQYF,TGCGCCAGCAGCACGGGACTAGCGGGCACAGATACGCAGTATTTT
.,TRBJ1-1,TRBV11-2,.,CASTKGGEAFF,TGTGCCAGCACCAAGGGGGGTGAAGCTTTCTTT
.,TRBJ1-2,TRBV9,TRBD1,CASSVAQGYYGYTF,TGTGCCAGCAGCGTAGCACAGGGGTACTATGGCTACACCTTC
.,TRBJ1-2,TRBV5-1,TRBD1,CASSGPGQGVYYGYTF,TGCGCCAGCAGCGGGCCGGGACAGGGGGTATACTATGGCTACACCTTC
.,TRBJ1-5,TRBV6-5,.,CASSWAWDQPQHF,TGTGCCAGCAGTTGGGCTTGGGATCAGCCCCAGCATTTT
.,TRBJ2-3,TRBV7-3,.,CASSAWTGGADTQYF,TGTGCCAGCAGCGCGTGGACGGGCGGCGCAGATACGCAGTATTTT
.,TRBJ2-5,TRBV7-9,TRBD1,CASRGDRLKETQYF,TGTGCCAGCAGAGGGGACAGGCTGAAAGAGACCCAGTACTTC
few,TRBJ1-5,TRBV18,.,CASSPRGDQPQHF,TGTGCCAGCTCACCCCGAGGGGATCAGCCCCAGCATTTT
.,TRBJ1-3,TRBV27,TRBD1,CASSLTGAGNTIYF,TGTGCCAGCAGTCTGACAGGGGCTGGAAACACCATATATTTT
.,TRBJ1-5,TRBV7-8,.,CASSLGGTRDTLRQPQHF,TGTGCCAGCAGCTTAGGGGGTACAAGGGACACTCTCAGGCAGCCCCAGCATTTT
.,TRBJ2-3,TRBV4-1,.,CASSQVRGAGSTDTQYF,TGCGCCAGCAGCCAAGTCAGAGGAGCGGGTAGCACAGATACGCAGTATTTT
.,TRBJ1-2,TRBV7-3,.,CASSLRYRTEANYGYTF,TGTGCCAGCAGCTTAAGATATCGGACAGAAGCTAACTATGGCTACACCTTC
.,TRBJ1-6,TRBV30,TRBD1,CAWSYGTGRSYNSPLHF,TGTGCCTGGAGCTACGGGACAGGGCGCTCCTATAATTCACCCCTCCACTTT
.,TRBJ2-7,TRBV9,.,CASSVDQGMYEQYF,TGTGCCAGCAGCGTAGATCAGGGCATGTACGAGCAGTACTTC
.,TRBJ1-4,TRBV18,.,CASSPLGGRAKLFF,TGTGCCAGCTCACCACTTGGAGGAAGAGCCAAACTGTTTTTT
once,TRBJ2-7,TRBV6-5,TRBD1,CASSNGQGTYEQYF,TGTGCCAGCAGCAACGGACAGGGGACCTACGAGCAGTACTTC
.,TRBJ2-1,TRBV4-1,.,CASSQETREGSYNEQFF,TGCGCCAGCAGCCAAGAGACCCGCGAGGGGTCCTACAATGAGCAGTTCTTC
.,TRBJ2-7,TRBV6-6,.,CASAGHGDFYEQYF,TGTGCCAGCGCTGGACACGGGGATTTTTACGAGCAGTACTTC
.,TRBJ1-6,TRBV5-1,.,CASSLEQGRIRGNSPLHF,TGCGCCAGCAGCTTGGAGCAGGGGCGTATAAGGGGAAATTCACCCCTCCACTTT